The entry below describes one T cell receptor (beta chain). CDR1 is SGHDT and CDR2 is YYEEEE in the germline V gene. V lost 1 base to trimming and J lost 9 bases; unmatched junction nucleotides: 9. This CDR3 has 16 amino acids. The data belong to a study of blood T cell repertoires in COVID-19. Overall study context: Samples representing acute and convalescent COVID-19 were sourced from the United States, Italy and Spain. PBMCs, B-cell-depleted T cells, or T cells were the source of the cDNA or gDNA that made up the material.

As handled by the study authors: Amplified reference gene primers provided the basis for estimating nucleated cell counts. Clones were sequenced by immunoSEQ multiplex PCR, and TCRdb holds only the in-frame ones, with some missing. V and J calls plus clone size are reproduced from that table; the DNA served to infer D and trimming. Of roughly 49,000 clones listed, about nine tenths are singletons. The sequencing input was peripheral blood. V usage is TRBV5-6 and J usage is TRBJ2-1; TRBD2 aligns across 11 bases. The clonotype was recovered from a man aged 50-59 years with active COVID-19. CDR3 protein: CASSLRGLAGSGEQFF. The CDR3, as DNA: TGTGCCAGCAGCTTGAGAGGACTAGCGGGTTCAGGTGAGCAGTTCTTC.